These 6 T cell receptor beta chains were sequenced from one sample in a study of T-cell memory formation after mild COVID-19. TCRdb used MiXCR to reprocess the 5' RACE reads, holding one entry per CDR3 protein. This table has approximately 400,000 distinct CDR3 sequences, 24% appearing once. Sequenced: PBMCs or a T cell subset sorted from them (not recorded which). These receptors came from an adult woman who had mild COVID-19 (a few samples of this study predate the infection). Cell type and time point are not known.

A few counts support this clonotype. A read error may account for a junction end that differs from germline. The DNA for the CDR3 is TGTGCTAGCAGCTTAGCGTGGCAGGGGGTCCGTCCCGATTACAATGAGCAGTTCTTC. As protein: CASSLAWQGVRPDYNEQFF. The chain employs TRBV7-7 and TRBJ2-1; TRBD1 matches at 7 bases. Germline-derived CDR1 and CDR2 are SSHAT and FNYEAQ (reference sequence). This CDR3 spans 19 amino acids. Full variable domain (outside the CDR3, taken from reference TRBV7-7 and TRBJ2-1): GAGVSQSPRYKVTKRGQDVTLRCDPISSHATLYWYQQALGQGPEFLTYFNYEAQPDKSGLPSDRFSAERPEGSISTLTIQRTEQRDSAMYRCASSLAWQGVRPDYNEQFFGPGTRLTVL.

The sample holds many counts of this clonotype. The rearrangement joins TRBV7-9 to TRBJ2-7, with D maybe TRBD1 (6 bases). The CDR3 has 15 amino acids. The germline V and J ends were trimmed by 6 bases and 3 bases, with 18 bases remaining between them. The germline gives CDR1 SEHNR, CDR2 FQNEAQ (reference sequence). The CDR3 DNA follows: TGTGCCAGCAGGCCAGTAGGGGGACACGGCTACGAGCAGTACTTC. Its protein is CASRPVGGHGYEQYF.

The J gene is TRBJ2-1, the V gene TRBV7-3; 9 nucleotides line up with TRBD2. The V gene's germline CDR1 is SGHTA and CDR2 FQGTGA. The CDR3 consists of 15 residues. Trimming took 2 bases from V and 6 from J; bases not matched to a gene: 5. CDR3 nucleotides: TGTGCCAGCAGCTTACAGGGACTAGCTATCAATGAGCAGTTCTTC. Its protein product is CASSLQGLAINEQFF.

This clonotype has just a few counts. V is TRBV5-6 and J is TRBJ1-6, with 10 bases matching TRBD1. The CDR3 has 14 residues. With V trimmed by 0 bases and J by 10 bases, 1 base remained unmatched. CDR1 SGHDT and CDR2 YYEEEE come from the germline V gene. The CDR3 loop reads CASSLGDRGSPLHF. CDR3 DNA: TGTGCCAGCAGCTTGGGGGACAGGGGATCACCCCTCCACTTT.

V gene TRBV28 combines with J gene TRBJ1-2; no firm D call. The germline V gene has CDR1 MDHEN and CDR2 SYDVKM. The CDR3 contains 18 residues. Between the trimmed V and J ends, which lost 6 bases and 0 bases, there was a span of 23 bases. The CDR3 reads CASSQPAYRGGANYGYTF. In DNA form, the CDR3 reads TGTGCCAGCAGCCAACCCGCCTACCGCGGTGGGGCTAACTATGGCTACACCTTC.

This clonotype has a handful of counts. The V gene is TRBV5-1, the J gene TRBJ1-1, with D perhaps TRBD1 (5 bases). Germline V gives CDR1 SGHRS, CDR2 YFSETQ. The CDR3 consists of 13 residues. Trimming removed 3 bases at V and 6 bases at J, with 12 bases between. DNA of the CDR3: TGCGCCAGCAGCTGGGGACCCGGATCTGAAGCTTTCTTT. Translated, it gives CASSWGPGSEAFF.